What follows are 16 T cell receptor beta chains derived from one specimen sequenced in a study of blood T cell repertoires in COVID-19. Produced via immunoSEQ multiplex PCR; TCRdb's table is partial and in-frame only. The table records about 160,000 clones, roughly 80% of them present only once. The specimen was PBMCs or T cells enriched from blood (not recorded which). Every receptor here comes from a woman between 45 and 65 years old who had recovered from COVID-19.

This clone was counted ten times or more. The chain employs TRBV5-1 and TRBJ2-6; D is ambiguous. V was clipped by 2 bases and J by 0 bases, with 9 bases between them. From germline, CDR1 is SGHRS and CDR2 YFSETQ. This CDR3 comprises 16 residues. CDR3 DNA sequence: TGCGCCAGCAGCTTTTCCGTTATCTCTGGGGCCAACGTCCTGACTTTC. Translating it yields CASSFSVISGANVLTF.

CDR3 loop: CASSLGWADQAFF. The CDR3 DNA reads TGTGCCAGCAGCTTAGGGTGGGCAGACCAAGCTTTCTTT. V is TRBV7-2 and J is TRBJ1-1; no firm D call. The CDR3 sequence is 13 residues long. V gave up 1 base and J gave up 9 bases, with 12 bases separating them. Germline values: CDR1 SGHTA, CDR2 FQGNSA.

V usage is TRBV11-3 and J usage is TRBJ2-2; 11 positions match TRBD1. This CDR3 comprises 18 residues. Trimming cost V 0 bases and J 5 bases; bases outside gene matches: 8. CDR1 SGHNT and CDR2 YENEEA come from the germline V gene. This chain's CDR3 is CASSLDGTGGTVTGELFF. CDR3 nucleotide sequence: TGTGCCAGCAGCTTAGATGGGACAGGGGGGACGGTTACCGGGGAGCTGTTTTTT.

The genes are TRBV6-5 and TRBJ2-7; tentative D call: TRBD2 (5 bases). Trimming removed 7 bases at V and 0 bases at J, with 7 bases between. Germline values: CDR1 MNHEY, CDR2 SVGAGI. This CDR3 is built from 12 residues. Here the CDR3 reads CASTGSSYEQYF. In DNA form, the CDR3 reads TGTGCCAGCACGGGGAGCTCCTACGAGCAGTACTTC.

V gene TRBV3-1 (or the pseudogene TRBV3-2) combines with J gene TRBJ1-1; possible D gene TRBD1, 5 bases. Trimming removed 6 bases from V and 4 bases from J, with 12 bases in between. The CDR3 is 13 residues long. Germline V gives CDR1 LGHDT, CDR2 YNNKEL (reference sequence). CDR3 nucleotides: TGTGCCAGCAGTCGCGACAGCCCCACTGAAGCTTTCTTT. This encodes CASSRDSPTEAFF.

The chain couples TRBV5-1 to TRBJ2-7, with D possibly TRBD2 on 5 matching bases. The germline gives CDR1 SGHRS, CDR2 YFSETQ. V lost 1 base and J lost 3, with 14 bases in between. The CDR3 length is 15 residues. DNA of the CDR3: TGCGCCAGCAGCTTGTCTCCGGGAAAGAACTACGAGCAGTACTTC. This codes for CASSLSPGKNYEQYF.

On this clone: Other DNA sequences in this specimen translate into the identical CDR3. This chain uses TRBV28 with TRBJ2-2; maybe TRBD2 (5 bases). The V and J ends lost 2 bases and 0 bases respectively, with 7 bases between them. The V gene's germline CDR1 is MDHEN and CDR2 SYDVKM. The CDR3 contains 15 residues. In DNA, the CDR3 is TGTGCCAGCAGTTTAGGACTCCCGAACACCGGGGAGCTGTTTTTT. Translation: CASSLGLPNTGELFF.

The genes are TRBV14 and TRBJ2-5; D remains unclear. The CDR3 consists of 14 residues. Germline V lookup: CDR1 SGHDN, CDR2 FVKESK. V lost 3 bases, J lost 6 bases, and 14 bases lay in between. For the CDR3, the DNA is TGTGCCAGCAGCCATCACACGGCGGTACAGACCCAGTACTTC. As protein: CASSHHTAVQTQYF.

V gene TRBV5-1 combines with J gene TRBJ2-5, with 7 nucleotides matching TRBD1. The CDR3 length is 14 residues. Germline V gene lookup returns CDR1 SGHRS and CDR2 YFSETQ. V was pared by 4 bases and J by 2 bases, with 5 bases of the junction left unmatched. The CDR3 nucleotides are TGCGCCAGCAGCGCCGGGACAGATCAAGAGACCCAGTACTTC. It translates to CASSAGTDQETQYF.

The V and J genes are TRBV29-1 and TRBJ2-7, with D unresolved. V shed 8 bases and J shed 2 bases, with 13 bases lying between them. Germline values: CDR1 SQVTM, CDR2 ANQGSEA. This CDR3 spans 12 amino acids. The CDR3 DNA reads as TGCAGCTTTAAGACGGGTGCCTACGAGCAGTACTTC. Its protein is CSFKTGAYEQYF.

The chain couples TRBV6-5 to TRBJ1-2; a weak D match, TRBD1 (5 bases). Trimming removed 2 bases at V and 2 bases at J, with 9 bases between. This CDR3 contains 14 residues. Germline V gene lookup returns CDR1 MNHEY and CDR2 SVGAGI. CDR3 residues: CASSYDSSNYGYTF. The CDR3 DNA reads as TGTGCCAGCAGTTACGACAGCTCCAACTATGGCTACACCTTC.

The V and J genes are TRBV18 and TRBJ1-6; TRBD1 might be the D (6 bases). The germline CDR1 and CDR2 sequences are KGHSH and LQKENI. Trimming took 6 bases from V and 10 from J, leaving 13 bases between them. This CDR3 is built from 13 residues. The CDR3 coding sequence is TGTGCCAGCTCCCCAAGACAGGAATCACCCCTCCACTTT. This sequence encodes CASSPRQESPLHF.

This clone was seen more than once but under ten times. The chain uses TRBV28 and TRBJ2-3; TRBD1 might be the D (5 bases). This CDR3 spans 14 amino acids. The germline V gene encodes CDR1 MDHEN and CDR2 SYDVKM. Trimming took 8 bases from V and 4 from J, leaving 16 bases between them. For the CDR3, the DNA is TGTGCCAGCCGTCCCAGTGGGGCCCCAGATACGCAGTATTTT. Its translation is CASRPSGAPDTQYF.

The rearrangement uses TRBV9 and TRBJ1-1; 8 nucleotides align to TRBD1. With 4 bases clipped from V and 7 bases from J, the junction kept 9 bases outside the gene matches. CDR1 is SGDLS and CDR2 is YYNGEE in the germline V gene. This CDR3 has 14 amino acids. CDR3 coding DNA: TGTGCCAGCAGCCAGGGGACAGGAACTAGTGAAGCTTTCTTT. As protein: CASSQGTGTSEAFF.

This sequence joins TRBV27 and TRBJ1-4, with D unclear. Germline V gene data show CDR1 as MNHEY and CDR2 as SMNVEV (reference sequence). This CDR3 spans 15 amino acids. V was shortened by 7 bases and J by 0 bases, with 12 bases between the two germline ends. In nucleotides, the CDR3 is TGTGCCAGCAAGAGCGGTGGAGCAACTAATGAAAAACTGTTTTTT. Protein sequence: CASKSGGATNEKLFF. Looking up the rest from reference TRBV27 and TRBJ1-4 gives the full variable domain: EAQVTQNPRYLITVTGKKLTVTCSQNMNHEYMSWYRQDPGLGLRQIYYSMNVEVTDKGDVPEGYKVSRKEKRNFPLILESPSPNQTSLYFCASKSGGATNEKLFFGSGTQLSVL.

CDR3: CASSRLAGADTQYF. In DNA, the CDR3 is TGTGCCAGCAGCCGACTAGCGGGGGCAGATACGCAGTATTTT. This sequence joins TRBV3-1 (or the pseudogene TRBV3-2) and TRBJ2-3; TRBD2 matches at 12 bases. The CDR3 runs 14 residues. The germline V gene has CDR1 LGHDT and CDR2 YNNKEL (reference sequence). V lost 4 bases to trimming and J lost 4 bases; unmatched junction nucleotides: 0.